Following are 27 T cell receptor beta chains from one sample sequenced in a study of blood T cells in healthy people across ages. Sample-barcoded 5' priming and a J-beta primer mix drove a second PCR of about 6 to 11 cycles. One entry per CDR3 protein results from TCRdb running MiXCR on the 5' RACE reads. The sample lists roughly 1,700,000 distinct CDR3 sequences, roughly 28% occurring once. Specimen: blood. All receptors derive from a woman aged 25 to 39 in good health.

CDR3 amino acids: CASSLRGEEAFF. DNA for the CDR3: TGCGCCAGCAGCTTGAGGGGAGAGGAAGCTTTCTTT. The chain employs TRBV5-1 and TRBJ1-1, with a possible D match to TRBD1 (5 bases). Looked up from germline, CDR1 is SGHRS and CDR2 is YFSETQ. With 1 base removed from V and 8 bases from J, the gap between germline ends came to 9 bases. This CDR3 region has 12 residues.

The rearrangement links TRBV20-1 to TRBJ1-1; 7 bases are a match to TRBD1. The CDR3 has 15 amino acids. The ends lost 0 bases at V and 4 bases at J; junction bases unmatched: 8. Germline lookup yields CDR1 DFQATT and CDR2 SNEGSKA (reference sequence). CDR3 loop: CSARDFEGASTEAFF. The CDR3 nucleotides are TGCAGTGCTAGAGATTTTGAGGGGGCTAGCACTGAAGCTTTCTTT.

This clonotype was picked up many times. The chain couples TRBV6-1 to TRBJ2-1; 9 bases are shared with TRBD2. The CDR3 runs 13 residues. CDR1 and CDR2 (germline): MNHNS, SASEGT. Trimming at V came to 9 bases and at J to 6 bases, leaving 6 bases not matched to a gene. CDR3 protein: CASRTSETNEQFF. The CDR3 nucleotides read TGTGCCAGTCGGACTAGCGAGACCAATGAGCAGTTCTTC.

This clonotype has more than one count but fewer than ten. The rearrangement links TRBV7-9 to TRBJ1-3; the D gene is possibly TRBD1 (5 bases). The CDR3 has 14 amino acids. CDR1 is SEHNR and CDR2 is FQNEAQ in the germline V gene (reference sequence). V was shortened by 5 bases and J by 3 bases, with 11 bases between the two germline ends. CDR3 amino acids: CASSDWGVGNTIYF. For the CDR3, the DNA is TGTGCCAGCAGCGATTGGGGGGTTGGAAACACCATATATTTT.

This clonotype was counted many times. The CDR3 region has the DNA TGCAGTGCCTTTGGACTAGCTGCAATCTCCTACAATGAGCAGTTCTTC. This gives the protein CSAFGLAAISYNEQFF. The rearrangement uses TRBV20-1 and TRBJ2-1, with 8 nucleotides matching TRBD2. V gave up 6 bases and J gave up 0 bases; unmatched junction bases: 10. The CDR3 spans 16 residues. The V gene's germline CDR1 is DFQATT and CDR2 SNEGSKA (reference sequence).

This chain connects TRBV5-1 to TRBJ2-3; tentative D call: TRBD2 (6 bases). CDR1 and CDR2 (germline): SGHRS, YFSETQ. This CDR3 contains 15 residues. Trimming shortened V by 1 base and J by 4 bases, and 13 bases separated the two germline ends. The CDR3 DNA reads TGCGCCAGCAGCTTGTGTGGGGGGTTGTCAGATACGCAGTATTTT. As protein: CASSLCGGLSDTQYF.

As concerns this clonotype: At one of its ends the junction is not consistent with the germline gene, which may arise from a read error. The CDR3 sequence: CVSSARRGDTQYF. Written as DNA, the CDR3 is TGTGTCAGCAGTGCCCGACGGGGGGATACGCAGTATTTT. The gene calls are TRBV12-3 or TRBV12-4 and TRBJ2-3, with a tentative D call TRBD2 (6 bases). The CDR3 sequence is 13 residues long.

The rearrangement uses TRBV28 and TRBJ1-4; TRBD1 is a possible D gene (5 bases). CDR1 MDHEN and CDR2 SYDVKM come from the germline V gene. This CDR3 region has 13 residues. V lost 8 bases, J lost 4 bases, and 11 bases lay in between. CDR3 bases: TGTGCCAGCTTCCAGGGAAATAATGAAAAACTGTTTTTT. Its translation: CASFQGNNEKLFF.

This clonotype has only a few counts. The rearrangement links TRBV25-1 to TRBJ2-1, with D perhaps TRBD1 (5 bases). V was pared by 3 bases and J by 2 bases, with 11 bases between. The CDR3 consists of 15 residues. CDR1 is MGHDK and CDR2 is SYGVNS in the germline V gene. Written as DNA, the CDR3 is TGTGCCAGCAGTGATGCCAGGGCTGCCTACAATGAGCAGTTCTTC. Translation gives CASSDARAAYNEQFF.

The chain employs TRBV7-6 and TRBJ2-1; 10 nucleotides match TRBD2. Germline assignment: CDR1 SGHVS and CDR2 FNYEAQ. J gave up 9 bases and V 10 bases, and 15 bases lay outside the gene matches. The CDR3 is made up of 15 amino acids. The CDR3 sequence: CATTRTAGGPGEQFF. In DNA form, the CDR3 reads TGTGCCACAACCCGGACAGCGGGAGGGCCGGGTGAGCAGTTCTTC. Drawing the rest from reference TRBV7-6 and TRBJ2-1, the complete variable domain is GAGVSQSPRYKVTKRGQDVALRCDPISGHVSLYWYRQALGQGPEFLTYFNYEAQQDKSGLPNDRFSAERPEGSISTLTIQRTEQRDSAMYRCATTRTAGGPGEQFFGPGTRLTVL.

The gene calls are TRBV6-1 and TRBJ2-3, with 7 bases identical to TRBD2. The CDR3 contains 16 residues. Trimming at V came to 4 bases and at J to 2 bases, leaving 9 bases not matched to a gene. The germline V gene has CDR1 MNHNS and CDR2 SASEGT. The CDR3 loop is CASSAQRGATTDTQYF. In DNA form, the CDR3 reads TGTGCCAGCAGTGCTCAGCGGGGTGCCACCACAGATACGCAGTATTTT.

The V and J genes are TRBV24-1 and TRBJ2-5; 10 nucleotides align to TRBD2. Germline CDR1 is KGHDR and CDR2 is SFDVKD. CDR3 length: 15 residues. The V and J ends lost 1 base and 3 bases, in that order; junction bases with no gene match: 1. CDR3 sequence: CATSDFGTSEETQYF. DNA of the CDR3: TGTGCCACCAGTGATTTTGGGACTAGCGAAGAGACCCAGTACTTC.

The gene calls are TRBV20-1 and TRBJ1-5, with TRBD1 identical over 8 bases. The J segment lost 7 bases and the V segment lost 6 bases, leaving 11 bases of the junction unmatched. Germline CDR1 reads DFQATT; CDR2 reads SNEGSKA (reference sequence). This CDR3 region has 14 residues. The CDR3 reads CSATDRDRIQPQHF. The CDR3 coding sequence is TGCAGTGCCACGGACAGGGACCGTATCCAGCCCCAGCATTTT.

This clonotype was observed a handful of times. One junction end does not reproduce the germline sequence, and a read error may be involved. The chain links TRBV5-1 to TRBJ1-2; D is unclear. Germline-derived CDR1 and CDR2 are SGHRS and YFSETQ. This CDR3 has 14 residues. The CDR3 reads CAGSLAPGNYGYTF. For the CDR3, the DNA is TGCGCCGGCAGCTTAGCCCCGGGGAATTATGGCTACACCTTC.

The chain employs TRBV5-1 and TRBJ1-4; 7 nucleotides line up with TRBD1. The ends lost 4 bases at V and 5 bases at J; junction bases unmatched: 8. Germline V gives CDR1 SGHRS, CDR2 YFSETQ. This CDR3 has 15 residues. This chain's CDR3 is CASSAGQLYNEKLFF. CDR3 nucleotides: TGCGCCAGCAGCGCGGGACAGCTCTACAATGAAAAACTGTTTTTT.

The rearrangement joins TRBV5-1 to TRBJ2-1; 14 bases line up with TRBD2. Trimming at V came to 4 bases and at J to 13 bases, leaving 7 bases not matched to a gene. The germline V gene has CDR1 SGHRS and CDR2 YFSETQ. There are 14 residues in the CDR3. In DNA, the CDR3 is TGCGCCAGCAGCGGGGGACTAGCGGGGGAGACCCAGTTCTTC. Amino acids: CASSGGLAGETQFF.

The genes are TRBV9 and TRBJ2-1; TRBD2 agrees at 9 bases. The J segment lost 4 bases and the V segment lost 0 bases, leaving 11 bases of the junction unmatched. The CDR3 runs 18 residues. Germline CDR1 is SGDLS and CDR2 is YYNGEE. DNA of the CDR3: TGTGCCAGCAGCGTAGGGAGAGGGGGGACTAGCCTTTACAATGAGCAGTTCTTC. Residues: CASSVGRGGTSLYNEQFF.

This clonotype occurred once. The chain is built from TRBV5-1 and TRBJ2-1, with 8 bases fitting TRBD2. This CDR3 is built from 15 residues. From germline, CDR1 is SGHRS and CDR2 YFSETQ. V lost 3 bases and J lost 5; bases outside the gene matches: 7. CDR3 bases: TGCGCCAGCAGCTCTCTGGGGACTAGTCACAATGAGCAGTTCTTC. It codes for CASSSLGTSHNEQFF.

As for this clonotype: A read error may account for a junction end that differs from germline. The chain combines TRBV20-1 with TRBJ1-2; unclear D gene. CDR3 length equals 12 residues. Germline V lookup: CDR1 DFQATT, CDR2 SNEGSKA (reference sequence). The CDR3 DNA reads as TGCAGTGCACCCGGCCAGCTCTATGGCCACACCTTC. Translating gives CSAPGQLYGHTF.

The chain recombines TRBV14 with TRBJ2-3; no firm D call. The CDR3 loop spans 17 amino acids. Germline assignment: CDR1 SGHDN and CDR2 FVKESK. V dropped 2 bases and J dropped 4 bases, with 19 bases sitting between them. CDR3 sequence (DNA): TGTGCCAGCAGCCAAAACCCGACGTCGAGCGCGTCAGATACGCAGTATTTT. Translation gives CASSQNPTSSASDTQYF. Filled out from reference TRBV14 and TRBJ2-3, the complete variable domain reads EAGVTQFPSHSVIEKGQTVTLRCDPISGHDNLYWYRRVMGKEIKFLLHFVKESKQDESGMPNNRFLAERTGGTYSTLKVQPAELEDSGVYFCASSQNPTSSASDTQYFGPGTRLTVL.

Only a few counts were recorded for this clonotype. The V gene is TRBV5-1, the J gene TRBJ2-1, with TRBD2 matching 13 bases. The closer fit of TRBJ2-7 to the DNA end suggests the J call may be wrong. From germline, CDR1 is SGHRS and CDR2 YFSETQ. The CDR3 sequence is 17 residues long. CDR3 amino acids: CASSLFGTSGTYNEQYF. The CDR3 coding sequence is TGCGCCAGCAGCTTGTTTGGGACTAGCGGGACGTACAATGAGCAGTACTTC.

This clonotype came up once. This chain connects TRBV5-1 to TRBJ1-2; tentative D call: TRBD1 (6 bases). Trimming cost V 5 bases and J 4 bases, with 18 bases left between them. The CDR3 extends over 15 amino acids. Germline CDR1 is SGHRS and CDR2 is YFSETQ. CDR3 nucleotides: TGCGCCAGCAGAATCTCCGAGGGGGGGGCCTATGGCTACACCTTC. It encodes CASRISEGGAYGYTF.

This chain joins TRBV20-1 and TRBJ1-3; D remains unclear. This CDR3 contains 13 residues. CDR1 and CDR2 (germline): DFQATT, SNEGSKA (reference sequence). Trimming cost V 6 bases and J 0 bases, with 9 bases left between them. CDR3 residues: CSASKASGNTIYF. CDR3 DNA sequence: TGCAGTGCCAGCAAGGCCTCTGGAAACACCATATATTTT.

There are a few counts of this clonotype. The gene calls are TRBV5-1 and TRBJ1-2; unclear D gene. CDR1 and CDR2 (germline): SGHRS, YFSETQ. Deletions cut 5 bases from V and 2 bases from J, with 16 bases between. This CDR3 has 15 residues. CDR3 sequence reads: CASRPSSAMNYGYTF. In DNA form, the CDR3 reads TGCGCCAGCAGACCATCGTCTGCGATGAACTATGGCTACACCTTC. The full variable domain, in which reference TRBV5-1 and TRBJ1-2 provide the parts outside the CDR3, is KAGVTQTPRYLIKTRGQQVTLSCSPISGHRSVSWYQQTPGQGLQFLFEYFSETQRNKGNFPGRFSGRQFSNSRSEMNVSTLELGDSALYLCASRPSSAMNYGYTFGSGTRLTVV.

Only a few counts were recorded for this clonotype. The V call is TRBV4-3, the J call TRBJ1-2; the match to TRBD1 covers 7 bases. The CDR3 loop spans 15 amino acids. J gave up 2 bases and V 1 base, and 4 bases lay outside the gene matches. The germline V gene has CDR1 LGHNA and CDR2 YSLEER. The CDR3 reads CASSQGTGANYGYTF. The CDR3 region has the DNA TGCGCCAGCAGCCAAGGGACAGGAGCAAACTATGGCTACACCTTC.

CDR3: CATAKGLAAYEQYF. DNA for the CDR3: TGTGCCACCGCGAAGGGACTAGCGGCCTACGAGCAGTACTTC. V and J are TRBV24-1 and TRBJ2-7; 11 nucleotides agree with TRBD2. Germline V lookup: CDR1 KGHDR, CDR2 SFDVKD. V lost 9 bases and J lost 2; bases outside the gene matches: 5. The CDR3 has 14 residues.

There are a few counts of this clonotype. The chain couples TRBV11-2 to TRBJ2-5, with 10 bases fitting TRBD2. In germline, CDR1 is SGHAT, CDR2 FQNNGV. Trimming removed 6 bases from V and 5 bases from J; junction bases left unmatched: 15. There are 17 residues in the CDR3. The CDR3 sequence: CASRGGSGGNLRETQYF. CDR3 DNA: TGTGCCAGCAGAGGGGGTAGCGGGGGGAATTTGAGGGAGACCCAGTACTTC.